A selection of T cell receptor beta chains follows, all from one sample in a study of T-cell memory formation after mild COVID-19. One entry per CDR3 protein, called by TCRdb with MiXCR from the 5' RACE reads. The table lists 250,000 to 300,000 distinct CDR3 sequences, roughly 15% of them singletons. The specimen sequenced was PBMCs or a T cell subset sorted from them (not recorded which). The source of these receptors is a man aged 18 to 35 who had mild COVID-19 (a few samples of this study predate the infection). Cell type and time point are not known. CDR3s include the opening cysteine and the closing phenylalanine or tryptophan. The D gene is left open where the match is weak. Rows give clone size only sometimes, using once, few, many, or a class for an expanded clone.

clone size	J gene	V gene	D gene	CDR3 DNA	CDR3 protein
few	TRBJ2-5	TRBV5-1	-	TGCGCCAGCAGCCCTCAGGGGGGAGAAGACGAGACCCAGTACTTC	CASSPQGGEDETQYF
few	TRBJ1-2	TRBV6-5	-	TGTGCCAGCAGTTACTCAGGCAGGGGCCCTGACTATGGCTACACCTTC	CASSYSGRGPDYGYTF
-	TRBJ1-2	TRBV4-1	TRBD1	TGCGCCAGCAGCCAAAATTCCGGGACAGGGGATTTGGGCTATGGCTACACCTTC	CASSQNSGTGDLGYGYTF
few	TRBJ1-1	TRBV5-1	-	TGCGCCAGCAGCAGGCTTATGGGTGGCACTGAAGCTTTCTTT	CASSRLMGGTEAFF
-	TRBJ1-1	TRBV6-5	-	TGTGCCAGCAGTCCCCTCCTGAACACTGAAGCTTTCTTT	CASSPLLNTEAFF
few	TRBJ2-3	TRBV5-1	TRBD1	TGCGCCAGCAGCTTCCAGGGGGGCACAGATACGCAGTATTTT	CASSFQGGTDTQYF
-	TRBJ1-4	TRBV23-1	-	TGCGCCAGCCAGCGCCCCAATGAAAAACTGTTTTTT	CASQRPNEKLFF
few	TRBJ2-1	TRBV6-2/TRBV6-3	TRBD2	TGTGCCAGCAGTTACCTGGGACTAGCGGGGAGCTCCTACAATGAGCAGTTCTTC	CASSYLGLAGSSYNEQFF
few	TRBJ1-1	TRBV29-1	-	TGCAGCGTTTGGGCGGATTTAAACACTGAAGCTTTCTTT	CSVWADLNTEAFF
few	TRBJ2-1	TRBV10-3	-	TGTGCCATCAGTGACGTTAAAGCTAACAATGAGCAGTTCTTC	CAISDVKANNEQFF
many	TRBJ2-2	TRBV29-1	-	TGCAGCGTTTCGTGGGGCACCGGGGAGCTGTTTTTT	CSVSWGTGELFF
-	TRBJ2-5	TRBV20-1	-	TGCAGTGCTCCAATCGTTGGGGGAGAGACCCAGTACTTC	CSAPIVGGETQYF
-	TRBJ1-1	TRBV10-3	-	TGTGCCATCAGTGCGGAACGGAACACTGAAGCTTTCTTT	CAISAERNTEAFF
many	TRBJ2-3	TRBV7-8	-	TGTGCCAGCAGCTTAGTAAGTCGCAGGGGAGGAAGCACAGATACGCAGTATTTT	CASSLVSRRGGSTDTQYF
many	TRBJ2-7	TRBV6-2/TRBV6-3	-	TGTGCCAGCAGTTACTCTCCGGAGCAGCCCTACGAGCAGTACTTC	CASSYSPEQPYEQYF
few	TRBJ2-1	TRBV27	TRBD2	TGTGCCACGTCTCGCGGGGGGGTCTCCTACAATGAGCAGTTCTTC	CATSRGGVSYNEQFF
-	TRBJ2-7	TRBV6-2/TRBV6-3	-	TGTGCCAGCAGTCCTCGGGCCTCCTACGAGCAGTACTTC	CASSPRASYEQYF
-	TRBJ2-1	TRBV4-2	-	TGTGCCAGCAGCGATCCGGGACAACCCAACAATGAGCAGTTCTTC	CASSDPGQPNNEQFF
few	TRBJ2-3	TRBV4-3	-	TGCGCCAGCAGCCATTACTACGGGGCAGATACGCAGTATTTT	CASSHYYGADTQYF
few	TRBJ2-2	TRBV5-5	-	TGTGCCAGCAGCTTGGCCCTCGGGGTAGGGTCTCCCGGGGAGCTGTTTTTT	CASSLALGVGSPGELFF
-	TRBJ1-1	TRBV2	-	TGTGCCAGCCTATCCGGGGCGGCGGGCGGGATGAACACTGAAGCTTTCTTT	CASLSGAAGGMNTEAFF
few	TRBJ2-3	TRBV4-3	-	TGCGCCAGCAGCCAAGCTACGGGGCCAGGGAGGAATACGCAGTATTTT	CASSQATGPGRNTQYF
-	TRBJ2-3	TRBV6-1	TRBD2	TGTGCCAGCAGTGAAGTTTTAGCGGGGGGCACAGATACGCAGTATTTT	CASSEVLAGGTDTQYF
few	TRBJ2-1	TRBV6-2/TRBV6-3	-	TGTGCCAGCAGAGGGGGATCGGACCTCCAGAGCTCCTACAATGAGCAGTTCTTC	CASRGGSDLQSSYNEQFF
-	TRBJ1-2	TRBV25-1	TRBD1	TGTGCCAGCAGTCGGGACAGGGGGCGAGGCTACACCTTC	CASSRDRGRGYTF
many	TRBJ2-1	TRBV12-3/TRBV12-4	TRBD2	TGTGCCAGCAGCCCCGGGACTAGCGGGGGTAATGAGCAGTTCTTC	CASSPGTSGGNEQFF